The clone carrying this T cell receptor beta chain was seen a single time. The antigen remains undetermined. In the original workflow: For the immunoSEQ data, sequences were junction-only without quality scores, so filtering differed. Data came from immunoSEQ multiplex PCR; TCRdb stores just in-frame clones and leaves some out. The V and J calls and clone size are taken from that table; D and trimming were inferred from the DNA. The data show roughly 1,800,000 clones, approximately 94% seen once. This specimen comes from a study of shared clonotypes between healthy human individuals. Across the whole study: Per donor, three plates held CD4 naive cells, three held CD4 memory, two held CD8 naive and one held CD8 memory. General study findings and limits: Non-shared clonotypes had lower generation probabilities than those shared by all four donors. Shared across several donors were around 5% of the naive CD4 clonotypes.

Trimming left V 5 bases short and J 7 bases short, with 15 bases between. There are 14 residues in the CDR3. Germline lookup yields CDR1 MNHEY and CDR2 SMNVEV (reference sequence). The naive CD8 fraction comprised CD45RO-negative cells positively selected for CCR7 and excluded terminally differentiated effector memory CD45RA+ cells. This TCR derives from a man younger than 35 in good health. The sequenced material came from naive CD8+ T cells sorted from blood. This rearrangement joins TRBV27 to TRBJ1-5, with D possibly TRBD1 on 6 matching bases. CDR3 protein: CASSPAGARQPQHF. The CDR3 region has the DNA TGTGCCAGCAGTCCCGCGGGGGCTCGGCAGCCCCAGCATTTT.